The 19 T cell receptor beta chains below come from one sample, sequenced in a study of preoperative IRX-2 immunotherapy in early breast cancer. Only in-frame clones appear in the TCRdb table, and some are missing; sequencing was by immunoSEQ multiplex PCR. The table shows 20,000 to 30,000 clones, with around 72% occurring only once. Treatment specified: preoperative locoregional IRX-2 cytokine immunotherapy. The source was lymph node tissue, collected after IRX-2 immunotherapy. These receptors all come from a human donor with breast cancer.

As DNA, the CDR3 is TGTGCTAGTGGTAATGGGGGGGGCACAGCTCGATCCTACAATGAGCAGTTCTTC. The encoded protein is CASGNGGGTARSYNEQFF. This chain uses TRBV12-5 with TRBJ2-1; D may be TRBD2 (7 bases). Trimming left V 5 bases short and J 1 base short, with 21 bases between. CDR3 length: 18 amino acids. The germline V gene encodes CDR1 LGHNT and CDR2 FRNRAP.

The chain uses TRBV6-8 and TRBJ1-5; D may be TRBD1 (6 bases). The CDR3 runs to 16 residues. Trimming removed 2 bases at V and 6 bases at J, with 17 bases between. Germline CDR1 reads MNHGY; CDR2 reads SAAAGT. The DNA for the CDR3 is TGTGCCAGCAGTTACCAAGCTACAGGGAGAGCTCAGCCCCAGCATTTT. Translating it yields CASSYQATGRAQPQHF.

This chain links TRBV10-2 with TRBJ1-5; 7 bases align to TRBD1. Germline V gene data show CDR1 as WSHSY and CDR2 as SAAADI. The CDR3 consists of 14 residues. V lost 6 bases to trimming and J lost 6 bases; unmatched junction nucleotides: 8. The CDR3 reads CASRETGNGQPQHF. CDR3 bases: TGCGCCAGCAGAGAGACAGGGAATGGTCAGCCCCAGCATTTT.

J is TRBJ1-3 and V is TRBV19, with 8 bases aligning to TRBD1. This CDR3 spans 14 amino acids. CDR1 and CDR2 from the germline V gene are LNHDA and SQIVND (reference sequence). J lost 3 bases, V lost 4 bases, and 2 bases had no gene match. The CDR3 region has the DNA TGTGCCAGTAGTAAGGACAGGGATGGAAACACCATATATTTT. Translating it yields CASSKDRDGNTIYF.

The J gene is TRBJ1-4, the V gene TRBV5-1; possible D gene TRBD1, 6 bases. The ends were cut back, 2 bases at V and 6 bases at J, with 14 bases in the middle. The CDR3 is made up of 15 amino acids. CDR1 and CDR2 from the germline V gene are SGHRS and YFSETQ. CDR3 loop: CASSLTGNRDEKLFF. The CDR3 DNA follows: TGCGCCAGCAGCTTAACCGGGAACAGGGATGAAAAACTGTTTTTT.

With regard to this clone: One end of the junction does not line up with germline, which may come from a read error. The chain combines TRBV6-8 with TRBJ2-3, with 8 bases aligning to TRBD2. Germline lookup yields CDR1 MNHGY and CDR2 SAAAGT. This CDR3 spans 15 amino acids. The chain's CDR3 is CAISTGGRKTDTQYF. In DNA form, the CDR3 reads TGTGCCATCAGTACGGGCGGGAGGAAAACCGATACGCAGTATTTT.

The V call is TRBV11-3, the J call TRBJ2-7, with D perhaps TRBD1 or TRBD2 (5 bases each). The CDR3 is 17 residues long. V was trimmed by 3 bases and J by 5 bases, leaving 23 bases between them. In germline, CDR1 is SGHNT, CDR2 YENEEA. CDR3 DNA: TGTGCCAGCAGCTTGGCCAGAGGGGTAGGTTTTAATAACGAGCAGTACTTC. Translating it yields CASSLARGVGFNNEQYF.

The chain uses TRBV4-1 and TRBJ2-4, with TRBD2 matching 7 bases. The ends lost 0 bases at V and 1 base at J; junction bases unmatched: 0. The CDR3 is 15 residues long. CDR1 is MGHRA, CDR2 YSYEKL, per germline. In DNA form, the CDR3 reads TGCGCCAGCAGCCAAGAGGGGGGGGCCAAAAACATTCAGTACTTC. Translation gives CASSQEGGAKNIQYF.

The chain combines TRBV6-8 with TRBJ2-1; TRBD2 matches 11 bases. Germline values: CDR1 MNHGY, CDR2 SAAAGT. V shed 5 bases and J 2 bases; nucleotides not matched to a gene: 2. The CDR3 has 15 amino acids. The CDR3 spells CASSSSGRAYNEQFF. In nucleotides, the CDR3 is TGTGCCAGCAGTAGTAGCGGGAGGGCCTACAATGAGCAGTTCTTC.

The CDR3 DNA is TGTGCCAGCAGCTCAACAACTGGAGCCAAAAACATTCAGTACTTC. Its protein is CASSSTTGAKNIQYF. This chain connects TRBV11-3 to TRBJ2-4; no reliable D call. Trimming removed 4 bases at V and 0 bases at J, with 10 bases between. This CDR3 contains 15 residues. Germline CDR1 reads SGHNT; CDR2 reads YENEEA.

The gene calls are TRBV6-8 and TRBJ2-7; a weak D match, TRBD2 (6 bases). The V gene lost 2 bases and the J gene lost 4 bases, with 12 bases spanning the gap. CDR1 and CDR2 (germline): MNHGY, SAAAGT. The CDR3 extends over 14 amino acids. The DNA of the CDR3 is TGTGCCAGCAGTTACCGTGCGGGGAGGTACGAGCAGTACTTC. Its protein product is CASSYRAGRYEQYF.

The chain carries TRBV2 and TRBJ2-1, with a weak D call TRBD2 (7 bases). V shed 6 bases and J shed 3 bases, with 15 bases lying between them. CDR3 length: 15 residues. In germline, CDR1 is SNHLY, CDR2 FYNNEI. The CDR3: CASRSTGGGYNEQFF. Here the CDR3 DNA reads TGTGCCAGCAGATCGACAGGCGGGGGCTACAATGAGCAGTTCTTC.

This chain uses TRBV2 with TRBJ2-7; TRBD1 matches 8 bases. V trimming: 5 bases; J trimming: 2 bases; junction bases outside the gene matches: 5. Germline CDR1 SNHLY, CDR2 FYNNEI. The CDR3 is 14 amino acids. The CDR3 spells CASSSGTGPYEQYF. For the CDR3, the DNA is TGTGCCAGCAGTTCCGGGACAGGCCCCTACGAGCAGTACTTC.

This clone was counted between two and nine times. The genes are TRBV19 and TRBJ2-3, with D tentatively TRBD1 or TRBD2 (5 bases each). Trimming stripped 10 bases from V and 3 bases from J, with 20 bases between. The CDR3 has 15 amino acids. Germline-derived CDR1 and CDR2 are LNHDA and SQIVND (reference sequence). The DNA of the CDR3 is TGTGCCACCTCAGGGTCGAGGGTCCAAACAGATACGCAGTATTTT. Its protein is CATSGSRVQTDTQYF.

V is TRBV28 and J is TRBJ2-7; 11 positions agree with TRBD2. Germline-derived CDR1 and CDR2 are MDHEN and SYDVKM. V shed 5 bases and J 3 bases; nucleotides not matched to a gene: 3. The CDR3 totals 14 residues. CDR3: CASSIAGGNYEQYF. CDR3 nucleotides: TGTGCCAGCAGTATAGCGGGAGGGAACTACGAGCAGTACTTC. Combining the CDR3 with reference TRBV28 and TRBJ2-7 gives the whole variable domain DVKVTQSSRYLVKRTGEKVFLECVQDMDHENMFWYRQDPGLGLRLIYFSYDVKMKEKGDIPEGYSVSREKKERFSLILESASTNQTSMYLCASSIAGGNYEQYFGPGTRLTVT.

The chain couples TRBV6-8 to TRBJ1-2; D is possibly TRBD1 (5 bases). Trimming shortened V by 6 bases and J by 2 bases, and 16 bases separated the two germline ends. The CDR3 extends over 15 amino acids. The germline V gene has CDR1 MNHGY and CDR2 SAAAGT. CDR3 loop: CASRGSGDLNYGYTF. The CDR3 nucleotides read TGTGCCAGCAGGGGAAGCGGGGACCTAAACTATGGCTACACCTTC.

The chain employs TRBV28 and TRBJ1-2; no reliable D call. CDR1 is MDHEN and CDR2 is SYDVKM in the germline V gene. The CDR3 totals 12 residues. The ends were cut back, 2 bases at V and 6 bases at J, with 7 bases in the middle. CDR3 region: CASSLRGDGYTF. For the CDR3, the DNA is TGTGCCAGCAGTTTACGTGGGGATGGCTACACCTTC.

In its sample, this clone was seen a few times. The chain carries TRBV5-1 and TRBJ2-2; perhaps TRBD2 as D (5 bases). This CDR3 is built from 17 residues. Trimming pared 0 bases from V and 0 bases from J, leaving 12 bases between. CDR1 SGHRS and CDR2 YFSETQ come from the germline V gene. CDR3 nucleotides: TGCGCCAGCAGCTTGGTAATCGCGGGTCCGAACACCGGGGAGCTGTTTTTT. Amino acid sequence: CASSLVIAGPNTGELFF.

The chain combines TRBV15 with TRBJ2-7, with 7 bases matching TRBD2. CDR3 length: 16 amino acids. The germline V gene has CDR1 LNHNV and CDR2 YYDKDF (reference sequence). The ends lost 4 bases at V and 3 bases at J; junction bases unmatched: 12. The CDR3 DNA is TGTGCCACCAGCAACGCCCGACTAGCAGAAAACTACGAGCAGTACTTC. Residues: CATSNARLAENYEQYF.